Included here is one TCR beta chain sequence, with context. The sample is drawn from a study of blood T cell repertoires in COVID-19. Overall study: There were acute and convalescent COVID-19 samples, and they came from the United States, Italy and Spain. In each case, the material was cDNA or gDNA derived from T cells, B-cell-depleted T cells, or PBMCs.

The data were produced by immunoSEQ multiplex PCR, yet TCRdb's version contains in-frame clones alone and is incomplete. The table shows 150,000 to 200,000 clones, with around 87% occurring only once. The sequence derives from a woman of 80 years or more in a cohort sampled during active or convalescent COVID-19. Sequencing was carried out using peripheral blood.

In DNA form, the CDR3 reads TGTGCCAGCAGCCTTTTCACAGATACGCAGTATTTT. Its protein is CASSLFTDTQYF. The chain joins TRBV7-2 to TRBJ2-3, with no clear D. Trimming cost V 5 bases and J 2 bases, with 5 bases left between them. CDR3 length: 12 amino acids. Per germline, CDR1 SGHTA and CDR2 FQGNSA. The full variable domain, completed using reference TRBV7-2 and TRBJ2-3, is GAGVSQSPSNKVTEKGKDVELRCDPISGHTALYWYRQSLGQGLEFLIYFQGNSAPDKSGLPSDRFSAERTGGSVSTLTIQRTQQEDSAVYLCASSLFTDTQYFGPGTRLTVL.